Presented here are 31 T cell receptor beta chains from one specimen sequenced in a study of breast tumors, draining lymph nodes, adjacent tissues. TCRdb passed the multiplex PCR reads through MiXCR, listing each CDR3 protein once. The sample records about 22,000 distinct CDR3 sequences, roughly 55% being singletons. The sequenced sample was breast tumor tissue. Receptors were obtained from a female donor with breast cancer. Some clones in this sample may be carry-over from other donors' samples.

This chain joins TRBV24-1 and TRBJ1-3; tentative D call: TRBD1 (5 bases). Germline V gene lookup returns CDR1 KGHDR and CDR2 SFDVKD. CDR3 length: 16 amino acids. The V end was cut by 5 bases, the J end by 4 bases, with 17 bases between. The DNA of the CDR3 is TGTGCCACCAGTGCGGATGGGGCGAAGGCGGGAAACACCATATATTTT. As protein: CATSADGAKAGNTIYF.

The genes are TRBV20-1 and TRBJ2-7; 8 bases are a match to TRBD2. The CDR3 totals 13 residues. The V and J ends lost 1 base and 3 bases, in that order; junction bases with no gene match: 2. In germline, CDR1 is DFQATT, CDR2 SNEGSKA (reference sequence). CDR3 amino acids: CSARGLAGYEQYF. The DNA for the CDR3 is TGCAGTGCTAGAGGCCTAGCGGGCTACGAGCAGTACTTC.

CDR3 in DNA: TGTGCCAGCAGTCGGGGGGGACAGGGGATCGGGAAACTGTTTTTT. This translates into CASSRGGQGIGKLFF. This sequence joins TRBV12-3 or TRBV12-4 and TRBJ1-4; the match to TRBD1 covers 10 bases. The CDR3 loop spans 15 amino acids. Trimming removed 5 bases from V and 11 bases from J; junction bases left unmatched: 11.

In its sample, this clonotype was seen many times. This chain links TRBV5-8 with TRBJ2-1, with a weak D call TRBD2 (5 bases). Trimming pared 1 base from V and 6 bases from J, leaving 17 bases between. The CDR3 loop spans 16 amino acids. The germline V gene has CDR1 SGHTS and CDR2 YDEGEE. The CDR3 reads CASSLSGGLTGNEQFF. For the CDR3, the DNA is TGTGCCAGCAGCTTGAGCGGTGGCTTGACGGGCAATGAGCAGTTCTTC.

In its sample, this clonotype is medium-sized (0.01 to 0.1%). The chain has TRBV2 and TRBJ2-7; 8 nucleotides line up with TRBD1. The CDR3 contains 15 residues. The J segment lost 1 base and the V segment lost 2 bases, leaving 4 bases of the junction unmatched. CDR1 and CDR2 (germline): SNHLY, FYNNEI. In DNA, the CDR3 is TGTGCCAGCAGTGAACCGGGACAGGTTTCCTACGAGCAGTACTTC. Its protein is CASSEPGQVSYEQYF.

This clonotype qualifies as medium-sized. V usage is TRBV7-2 and J usage is TRBJ1-5, with 9 bases matching TRBD1. V was clipped by 2 bases and J by 2 bases; unmatched bases: 10. The CDR3 has 18 amino acids. The germline V gene has CDR1 SGHTA and CDR2 FQGNSA. The CDR3: CASSLSFGTGSGNQPQHF. CDR3 DNA sequence: TGTGCCAGCAGCTTATCCTTTGGGACAGGGTCGGGCAATCAGCCCCAGCATTTT.

In its sample, this clonotype was seen many times. In nucleotides, the CDR3 is TGCAGTGCTAGAGATCCGGGCGGTAATTACCAAGAGACCCAGTACTTC. Protein: CSARDPGGNYQETQYF. The V gene is TRBV20-1, the J gene TRBJ2-5; D is unclear. From germline, CDR1 is DFQATT and CDR2 SNEGSKA (reference sequence). This CDR3 has 16 residues. The V and J ends lost 0 bases and 0 bases respectively, with 14 bases between them.

This clonotype was detected ten times or more. The V call is TRBV18, the J call TRBJ1-3; 8 positions agree with TRBD1. The junction had 0 bases not matched to a gene; V was cut back by 3 bases and J by 2 bases. Germline assignment: CDR1 KGHSH and CDR2 LQKENI. The CDR3 contains 14 residues. The CDR3 protein is CASSPDRAGNTIYF. As DNA, the CDR3 is TGTGCCAGCTCACCGGACAGGGCTGGAAACACCATATATTTT.

In its sample, this clonotype is medium-sized. V usage is TRBV27 and J usage is TRBJ2-7; D possibly uses TRBD1 or TRBD2 (5 bases each). The ends were cut back, 3 bases at V and 4 bases at J, with 13 bases in the middle. The CDR3 contains 14 residues. Germline V gene data show CDR1 as MNHEY and CDR2 as SMNVEV (reference sequence). The CDR3: CASSFSRDGYEQYF. The CDR3 nucleotides read TGTGCCAGCAGTTTTTCCCGGGACGGGTACGAGCAGTACTTC.

The rearrangement joins TRBV7-8 to TRBJ2-5; D could derive from TRBD1 or TRBD2 (7 bases each). The ends were cut back, 4 bases at V and 5 bases at J, with 17 bases in the middle. The CDR3 runs to 15 residues. CDR1 is SGHVS and CDR2 is FQNEAQ in the germline V gene. The CDR3 spells CASSYASGRGETQYF. Written as DNA, the CDR3 is TGTGCCAGCAGCTACGCTAGCGGCAGGGGGGAGACCCAGTACTTC.

The CDR3 DNA is TGTGCCAGCAGCCTCGTTGGGAGGGGAGAATATGGCTACACCTTC. As protein: CASSLVGRGEYGYTF. The rearrangement links TRBV7-2 to TRBJ1-2; D might be TRBD1 (5 bases). The V end was cut by 5 bases, the J end by 5 bases, with 18 bases between. The CDR3 sequence is 15 residues long. Germline CDR1 and CDR2: SGHTA and FQGNSA.

The chain is built from TRBV12-3 or TRBV12-4 and TRBJ2-2; possible D gene TRBD2, 6 bases. The CDR3 is 15 amino acids. Deletions cut 10 bases from V and 4 bases from J, with 19 bases between. The CDR3 sequence is CATGLWSIGTGELFF. CDR3 nucleotide sequence: TGTGCCACGGGACTGTGGAGCATCGGCACCGGGGAGCTGTTTTTT.

The rearrangement joins TRBV15 to TRBJ2-1; 9 bases align to TRBD1. CDR1 and CDR2 (germline): LNHNV, YYDKDF (reference sequence). This CDR3 spans 16 amino acids. V lost 4 bases, J lost 8 bases, and 12 bases stayed unmatched. The CDR3 DNA sequence: TGTGCCACCAGCACCTACCGGGACAGGGTAACCGATGAGCAGTTCTTC. Its translation: CATSTYRDRVTDEQFF.

This clonotype is termed medium-sized. V and J are TRBV12-3 or TRBV12-4 and TRBJ2-7, with TRBD1 as a possible D gene (6 bases). This CDR3 region has 12 residues. Deletions cut 5 bases from V and 6 bases from J, with 11 bases between. CDR3 bases: TGTGCCAGCAGTATACAGGGCGTCGAGCAGTACTTC. Translating gives CASSIQGVEQYF.

The chain carries TRBV5-1 and TRBJ1-2; a possible D gene is TRBD1 (6 bases). Germline V CDR1 and CDR2: SGHRS, YFSETQ. This CDR3 spans 15 amino acids. V gave up 4 bases and J gave up 2 bases, with 15 bases separating them. The CDR3 region has the DNA TGCGCCAGCAGCGTGGCCGGACAGTCGAACTATGGCTACACCTTC. The encoded protein is CASSVAGQSNYGYTF.

The rearrangement joins TRBV15 to TRBJ1-2; D ambiguous. Trimming took off 0 bases at V and 4 bases at J, with 12 bases between the two ends. The CDR3 runs 15 residues. The germline V gene encodes CDR1 LNHNV and CDR2 YYDKDF (reference sequence). The CDR3: CATSRDLPGIYGYTF. The CDR3 DNA reads as TGTGCCACCAGCAGAGATCTGCCCGGGATCTATGGCTACACCTTC.

This clonotype has just a few counts. This chain uses TRBV18 with TRBJ1-1; perhaps TRBD1 as D (6 bases). Deletions cut 2 bases from V and 1 base from J, with 11 bases between. CDR1 and CDR2 from the germline V gene are KGHSH and LQKENI. The CDR3 is 15 amino acids. The chain's CDR3 is CASSPLGAQNTEAFF. The CDR3 coding sequence is TGTGCCAGCTCACCATTGGGGGCTCAGAACACTGAAGCTTTCTTT.

The genes are TRBV5-1 and TRBJ2-7, with TRBD2 as a possible D gene (5 bases). The germline CDR1 and CDR2 sequences are SGHRS and YFSETQ. The CDR3 extends over 13 amino acids. V lost 0 bases and J lost 2, with 6 bases in between. CDR3 DNA: TGCGCCAGCAGCTTGGAGGGAGCCTACGAGCAGTACTTC. Amino acids: CASSLEGAYEQYF.

The chain has TRBV5-1 and TRBJ1-4; unclear D gene. V shed 4 bases and J shed 4 bases, with 11 bases lying between them. CDR3 size: 14 residues. Germline CDR1 reads SGHRS; CDR2 reads YFSETQ. The CDR3 loop reads CASSETAYNEKLFF. As DNA, the CDR3 is TGCGCCAGCAGCGAAACAGCTTATAATGAAAAACTGTTTTTT.

Relative to its sample, this clonotype is medium-sized. The CDR3 DNA is TGTGCCACACCAGGGTTGAGGGTTAGCACAGATACGCAGTATTTT. Translating gives CATPGLRVSTDTQYF. This rearrangement joins TRBV9 to TRBJ2-3; D may correspond to TRBD1 or TRBD2 (5 bases each). The germline CDR1 and CDR2 sequences are SGDLS and YYNGEE. Trimming cost V 9 bases and J 0 bases, with 17 bases left between them. The CDR3 length is 15 residues. The full variable domain, completed using reference TRBV9 and TRBJ2-3, is DSGVTQTPKHLITATGQRVTLRCSPRSGDLSVYWYQQSLDQGLQFLIQYYNGEERAKGNILERFSAQQFPDLHSELNLSSLELGDSALYFCATPGLRVSTDTQYFGPGTRLTVL.

The chain uses TRBV5-8 and TRBJ1-2, with D perhaps TRBD1 (5 bases). With 2 bases removed from V and 0 bases from J, the gap between germline ends came to 8 bases. CDR1 is SGHTS and CDR2 is YDEGEE in the germline V gene. This CDR3 region has 14 residues. CDR3 loop: CASSLGTANYGYTF. CDR3 bases: TGTGCCAGCAGCTTAGGGACGGCTAACTATGGCTACACCTTC.

There are many counts of this clonotype. V gene TRBV12-3 or TRBV12-4 combines with J gene TRBJ1-1; 10 bases match TRBD1. The CDR3 covers 13 residues. V shed 6 bases, J shed 6 bases, and the junction held 4 bases outside the gene matches. The CDR3 DNA follows: TGTGCCAGCAGCCTGACAGGGGGCTCTGAAGCTTTCTTT. Translated: CASSLTGGSEAFF.

This clonotype is medium-sized in the sample. The V gene is TRBV15, the J gene TRBJ1-5; TRBD1 agrees at 8 bases. Trimming at V came to 1 base and at J to 6 bases, leaving 8 bases not matched to a gene. Germline V gene sequence: CDR1 LNHNV, CDR2 YYDKDF (reference sequence). The CDR3 is 16 residues long. The CDR3 DNA follows: TGTGCCACCAGCAGAGCAGGAGACAGGGGATCTCAGCCCCAGCATTTT. It encodes CATSRAGDRGSQPQHF.

This clonotype is labeled as medium-sized. The V and J genes are TRBV7-2 and TRBJ2-2; 8 positions match TRBD2. Per germline, CDR1 SGHTA and CDR2 FQGNSA. CDR3 length: 16 residues. V lost 6 bases, J lost 3 bases, and 9 bases stayed unmatched. CDR3 amino acids: CASSWGAGGHTGELFF. Written as DNA, the CDR3 is TGTGCCAGCAGTTGGGGGGCGGGGGGACACACCGGGGAGCTGTTTTTT.

This chain connects TRBV2 to TRBJ1-1; TRBD1 matches 7 bases. The junction had 8 bases not matched to a gene; V was cut back by 7 bases and J by 3 bases. Germline CDR1 SNHLY, CDR2 FYNNEI. This CDR3 comprises 14 residues. The CDR3 region has the DNA TGTGCCAGCAATGTACAGGGGAGTGACACTGAAGCTTTCTTT. It encodes CASNVQGSDTEAFF.

The genes are TRBV11-2 and TRBJ2-7; D call uncertain. There are 13 residues in the CDR3. Germline V gives CDR1 SGHAT, CDR2 FQNNGV. V gave up 7 bases and J gave up 2 bases, with 12 bases separating them. The CDR3 nucleotides read TGTGCCAGCACCCAGGACGGACCCTACGAGCAGTACGTC. Encoded protein: CASTQDGPYEQYV.

This clonotype was seen many times. The chain couples TRBV6-1 to TRBJ1-5; D not resolved. Germline CDR1 is MNHNS and CDR2 is SASEGT. V was shortened by 5 bases and J by 0 bases, with 8 bases between the two germline ends. The CDR3 loop spans 14 amino acids. The CDR3 region is CASSPGNSNQPQHF. In DNA, the CDR3 is TGTGCCAGCAGTCCCGGGAATAGCAATCAGCCCCAGCATTTT.

In its sample, this clonotype was seen once. This sequence joins TRBV25-1 and TRBJ2-1; D remains ambiguous. CDR3 length: 15 amino acids. Trimming cost V 3 bases and J 4 bases, with 13 bases left between them. Germline CDR1 reads MGHDK; CDR2 reads SYGVNS. CDR3 DNA: TGTGCCAGCAGTGAGTCTCAGCTTTCATACAATGAGCAGTTCTTC. Its protein is CASSESQLSYNEQFF.

With respect to this clonotype: A much larger clone differs by one base, so this may be a read error. Given the absence of the conserved phenylalanine or tryptophan at the CDR3 end, a read error is likely. V is TRBV6-1 and J is TRBJ1-5; 9 nucleotides align to TRBD1. The CDR3 has 14 amino acids. Germline V lookup: CDR1 MNHNS, CDR2 SASEGT. After removal of 5 bases from V and 2 bases from J, the junction contained 1 base not matched to a gene. The DNA of the CDR3 is TGTGCCAGCAGTCGACAGGGGGGCAATCAGCCCCAGCATCTT. Translated, it gives CASSRQGGNQPQHL.

Turning to this clonotype: At one end, the junction sequence differs from germline, possibly due to a read error. V and J are TRBV5-1 and TRBJ1-2; TRBD1 is a possible D gene (5 bases). There are 13 residues in the CDR3. Germline V gene sequence: CDR1 SGHRS, CDR2 YFSETQ. In DNA, the CDR3 is TGTGCCAGCAGCTTAGGGGCAGACTATGGCTACACCTTC. Amino acids: CASSLGADYGYTF.

This sequence joins TRBV5-1 and TRBJ2-5; a possible D gene is TRBD2 (6 bases). The CDR3 has 14 amino acids. Trimming left V 1 base short and J 8 bases short, with 15 bases between. Germline CDR1 is SGHRS and CDR2 is YFSETQ. The CDR3 is CASSLRSGEDTQYF. For the CDR3, the DNA is TGCGCCAGCAGCTTGAGATCCGGGGAGGACACCCAGTACTTC.